Listed here is a single T cell receptor beta chain. The record originates from a study of control samples from healthy donors and cancer patients. The data were produced by immunoSEQ multiplex PCR, yet TCRdb's version contains in-frame clones alone and is incomplete. The table lists around 50,000 clones, around 90% of them singletons. Germline CDR1 and CDR2: GTSNPN and SVGIG (reference sequence). The V end was cut by 0 bases, the J end by 7 bases, with 6 bases between. The CDR3 contains 11 residues. The chain has TRBV30 and TRBJ1-1; D is uncertain. Sequenced material: PBMCs. The TCR originated in a man aged 25-45 years with colorectal cancer. CDR3 protein: CAWSVKLEAFF. The CDR3, as DNA: TGTGCCTGGAGTGTAAAGCTTGAAGCTTTCTTT.